This entry concerns a single T cell receptor (beta chain). The source of the sample is a study of OX40 agonist ivuxolimab in advanced cancers. Study as a whole: Ivuxolimab is an agonistic anti-OX40 (CD134) antibody, and patients were treated with it.

Profiled with immunoSEQ multiplex PCR; TCRdb holds only in-frame clones, not every one. The data show 40,000 to 45,000 clones, with 85% to 90% seen just once and around a fifth held by the top ten. The V end was cut by 2 bases, the J end by 0 bases, with 7 bases between. The CDR3 runs 14 residues. CDR1 is SGHAT, CDR2 FQNNGV, per germline. This receptor was identified in an adult with an advanced solid tumor such as melanoma, head and neck, liver or kidney cancer. This sample comprised CD4+ or CD8+ T cells sorted from blood, obtained in a trial of the OX40 agonist ivuxolimab. The rearrangement uses TRBV11-2 and TRBJ1-1, with a possible D match to TRBD1 (5 bases). The DNA of the CDR3 is TGTGCCAGCAGCTTACGGGGCCTGAACACTGAAGCTTTCTTT. Its translation: CASSLRGLNTEAFF.